This T cell receptor (beta chain) appears in the sequencing data of a study of CD8 T cells in ankylosing spondylitis. This clonotype has just a few counts. Its antigen is currently unknown. Quantitative 5'-RACE with molecular barcodes was used to make the TCR beta libraries. Each CDR3 protein gets one entry after TCRdb re-called the 5' RACE reads with MiXCR. The profile shows around 340,000 distinct CDR3 sequences, 20% to 25% of them singletons. The CDR3 has 13 residues. Deletions cut 9 bases from V and 3 bases from J, with 15 bases between. Germline V gene sequence: CDR1 ENHRY, CDR2 SYGVKD. Study-level findings and limits: From matched ankylosing spondylitis synovial fluid, disease-linked clones were reportedly recovered at significantly enriched levels. In reactive arthritis synovial fluid and blood, some motif variants had been reported before. Researchers report that disease-linked clones proved CD8+ and relatively rare in peripheral blood.

The sequence came from a male donor with ankylosing spondylitis or in good health (not recorded which). Specimen: blood, either unsorted or a sorted T cell fraction (not recorded which). The gene calls are TRBV10-3 and TRBJ2-7, with D perhaps matching TRBD1 (6 bases). CDR3 in amino acids: CAIRDDRSYEQYF. CDR3 nucleotides: TGTGCCATTAGAGATGACAGGAGCTACGAGCAGTACTTC.